This record covers a single T cell receptor (beta chain). Clones were sequenced by immunoSEQ multiplex PCR, and TCRdb holds only the in-frame ones, with some missing. The repertoire consists of roughly 20,000 clones, with 89% occurring once and the leading ten covering 7% to 9.5%. Sampled 1 year posttransplant, controls received myeloablative marrow transplants, methotrexate and a calcineurin inhibitor. The CDR3 is 15 residues long. V lost 6 bases and J lost 2, with 14 bases in between. Germline V gene lookup returns CDR1 MNHEY and CDR2 SMNVEV (reference sequence). This record comes from a study of T cells after posttransplantation cyclophosphamide.

The sample here was PBMCs, taken after an allogeneic stem cell transplant with a calcineurin inhibitor and methotrexate. This sequence joins TRBV27 and TRBJ2-1; TRBD1 is a possible D gene (6 bases). The origin of this receptor is a female patient aged 45 to 65 who received an allogeneic stem cell transplant from an unrelated donor, was CMV-positive, and had chronic GVHD only. Some of the T cells may derive from the graft donor. Written as DNA, the CDR3 is TGTGCCAGCAGCACCGGGACACAAGCCTACAATGAGCAGTTCTTC. It codes for CASSTGTQAYNEQFF.